This T cell receptor beta chain is from a study of blood T cell repertoires in COVID-19. CDR1 SEHNR and CDR2 FQNEAQ come from the germline V gene (reference sequence). The V end was cut by 1 base, the J end by 8 bases, with 8 bases between. The CDR3 spans 12 residues. The assay was immunoSEQ multiplex PCR, and TCRdb's table has in-frame clones only and misses some. The table has about 240,000 clones, about 89% seen once. Two consecutive negative NP/OP PCR tests, clearance, or resolved symptoms defined Cohort 3 recovery. Sequencing used PBMCs or T cells enriched from blood (not recorded which). V usage is TRBV7-9 and J usage is TRBJ1-1; D remains ambiguous. The clonotype originates from a man in his forties who had recovered from COVID-19. CDR3 loop: CASSLDDGEAFF. The CDR3 DNA is TGTGCCAGCAGCTTAGATGACGGGGAAGCTTTCTTT.